A single sample is the source of the 15 T cell receptor beta chains below, sequenced in a study of blood T cell repertoires in COVID-19. Some clones are missing from TCRdb's copy, which holds only in-frame ones; the method was immunoSEQ multiplex PCR. The repertoire has 200,000 or so clones, around 81% of them found once; the top ten carry roughly 3%. The sequenced sample consisted of peripheral blood. The source is a woman aged 25 to 45 who had recovered from COVID-19.

The chain carries TRBV9 and TRBJ2-2; 8 nucleotides line up with TRBD2. J lost 4 bases, V lost 3 bases, and 8 bases had no gene match. The CDR3 totals 16 residues. From germline, CDR1 is SGDLS and CDR2 YYNGEE. CDR3: CASSASGGPGTGELFF. The CDR3 coding sequence is TGTGCCAGCAGCGCATCGGGAGGGCCCGGCACCGGGGAGCTGTTTTTT.

This chain links TRBV15 with TRBJ2-6, with TRBD1 identical over 7 bases. This CDR3 has 16 residues. Trimming took 2 bases from V and 1 from J; bases not matched to a gene: 2. Germline assignment: CDR1 LNHNV and CDR2 YYDKDF (reference sequence). The CDR3 DNA reads TGTGCCACCAGCAGAACACAGGGGTCTGGGGCCAACGTCCTGACTTTC. Translated: CATSRTQGSGANVLTF. Supplemented by reference TRBV15 and TRBJ2-6, the full variable domain reads DAMVIQNPRYQVTQFGKPVTLSCSQTLNHNVMYWYQQKSSQAPKLLFHYYDKDFNNEADTPDNFQSRRPNTSFCFLDIRSPGLGDTAMYLCATSRTQGSGANVLTFGAGSRLTVL.

The chain combines TRBV2 with TRBJ1-2, with D unresolved. Trimming removed 7 bases from V and 4 bases from J, with 10 bases in between. From germline, CDR1 is SNHLY and CDR2 FYNNEI. The CDR3 length is 12 residues. The CDR3 reads CASTGEPYGYTF. DNA of the CDR3: TGTGCCAGCACTGGAGAGCCCTATGGCTACACCTTC.

V is TRBV19 and J is TRBJ2-3; possible D gene TRBD1, 6 bases. The germline gives CDR1 LNHDA, CDR2 SQIVND (reference sequence). The V end lost 0 bases, the J end lost 5 bases, and 12 bases lay between the germline ends. This CDR3 has 15 amino acids. The CDR3 DNA is TGTGCCAGTAGTATAGATTGGGGGCCGGGAGATACGCAGTATTTT. Residues: CASSIDWGPGDTQYF.

The chain has TRBV19 and TRBJ1-1, with a tentative D call TRBD1 (5 bases). Germline-derived CDR1 and CDR2 are LNHDA and SQIVND (reference sequence). V lost 5 bases to trimming and J lost 2 bases, with 21 bases between them. The CDR3 length is 17 residues. This CDR3 is CASSLGVQAVLNTEAFF. CDR3 coding DNA: TGTGCCAGTAGTCTTGGTGTACAGGCAGTTCTAAACACTGAAGCTTTCTTT.

On this clone: The same CDR3 also results from other DNA sequences found in this sample. The V and J genes are TRBV27 and TRBJ2-3; D perhaps matches TRBD2 (5 bases). The CDR3 is 13 amino acids. Germline V gives CDR1 MNHEY, CDR2 SMNVEV (reference sequence). V was cut by 3 bases and J by 1 base, with 5 bases left in between. Here the CDR3 DNA reads TGTGCCAGCAGTTTGAGGGGCACAGATACGCAGTATTTT. As protein: CASSLRGTDTQYF.

This clone has just a few counts. This sequence joins TRBV28 and TRBJ2-7, with TRBD1 as a possible D gene (5 bases). Deletions cut 7 bases from V and 7 bases from J, with 17 bases between. Germline assignment: CDR1 MDHEN and CDR2 SYDVKM. This CDR3 has 13 amino acids. The CDR3 protein is CASKVYGAWEQYF. In DNA, the CDR3 is TGTGCCAGCAAAGTCTATGGGGCGTGGGAGCAGTACTTC.

The chain carries TRBV10-2 and TRBJ1-6; 9 bases are a match to TRBD1. CDR1 is WSHSY, CDR2 SAAADI, per germline. V dropped 6 bases and J dropped 10; count of bases not matched to a gene: 4. This CDR3 is 13 amino acids long. CDR3 coding DNA: TGCGCCAGCAGCGGACAGGGGATCTCACCCCTCCACTTT. Translating it yields CASSGQGISPLHF.

About this clone itself: This could be a read error, since a much larger clone is one nucleotide away. This chain links TRBV2 with TRBJ2-2; 7 bases align to TRBD1. CDR3 length equals 14 residues. CDR1 is SNHLY and CDR2 is FYNNEI in the germline V gene. J gave up 2 bases and V 6 bases, and 3 bases lay outside the gene matches. The CDR3 protein is CASSGTVNTGELFF. For the CDR3, the DNA is TGTGCCAGCAGCGGGACAGTAAACACCGGGGAGCTGTTTTTT. The full variable domain, completed using reference TRBV2 and TRBJ2-2, is EPEVTQTPSHQVTQMGQEVILRCVPISNHLYFYWYRQILGQKVEFLVSFYNNEISEKSEIFDDQFSVERPDGSNFTLKIRSTKLEDSAMYFCASSGTVNTGELFFGEGSRLTVL.

This rearrangement joins TRBV5-1 to TRBJ2-7; TRBD2 matches 10 bases. Trimming took 2 bases from V and 2 from J; bases not matched to a gene: 10. There are 17 residues in the CDR3. Germline CDR1 SGHRS, CDR2 YFSETQ. The CDR3 nucleotides read TGCGCCAGCAGCTTTGGAGGGCTAGCGGGAGATGCCTACGAGCAGTACTTC. It codes for CASSFGGLAGDAYEQYF.

Only a few counts were recorded for this clone. The CDR3 nucleotides read TGTGCCAGCAGCTCACAGACTAGTGAGCAGTTCTTC. Translated: CASSSQTSEQFF. The V gene is TRBV12-3 or TRBV12-4, the J gene TRBJ2-1, with D possibly matching TRBD2 (6 bases). Trimming took off 6 bases at V and 9 bases at J, with 12 bases between the two ends. The CDR3 extends over 12 amino acids.

V gene TRBV5-1 combines with J gene TRBJ2-1; TRBD1 matches 8 bases. V trimming: 2 bases; J trimming: 4 bases; junction bases outside the gene matches: 2. Germline CDR1 reads SGHRS; CDR2 reads YFSETQ. The CDR3 has 14 residues. CDR3 sequence (DNA): TGCGCCAGCAGCTTAAACAGGGGGTACAATGAGCAGTTCTTC. It is translated as CASSLNRGYNEQFF.

This clone occurred a few times. The genes are TRBV5-5 and TRBJ2-7; the match to TRBD2 covers 13 bases. Trimming cost V 1 base and J 11 bases; bases outside gene matches: 6. There are 14 residues in the CDR3. Germline-derived CDR1 and CDR2 are SGHKS and YYEKEE (reference sequence). The CDR3 loop is CASSLRTSGSPEYF. Written as DNA, the CDR3 is TGTGCCAGCAGCTTGAGGACTAGCGGGAGTCCGGAGTACTTC.

V gene TRBV27 combines with J gene TRBJ1-2; TRBD1 is a possible D gene (5 bases). The CDR3 has 15 residues. Germline values: CDR1 MNHEY, CDR2 SMNVEV (reference sequence). The V and J ends lost 4 bases and 4 bases respectively, with 16 bases between them. In DNA form, the CDR3 reads TGTGCCAGCAGTTCCTCGACAGATTTTTTCTATGGCTACACCTTC. Its translation: CASSSSTDFFYGYTF.

This clone was seen a handful of times. V gene TRBV20-1 combines with J gene TRBJ2-3, with 8 bases aligning to TRBD2. The ends lost 3 bases at V and 2 bases at J; junction bases unmatched: 7. Germline V lookup: CDR1 DFQATT, CDR2 SNEGSKA (reference sequence). This CDR3 is 15 amino acids long. CDR3 region: CSASRGTRHTDTQYF. DNA for the CDR3: TGCAGTGCTAGTAGGGGGACTAGACACACAGATACGCAGTATTTT.